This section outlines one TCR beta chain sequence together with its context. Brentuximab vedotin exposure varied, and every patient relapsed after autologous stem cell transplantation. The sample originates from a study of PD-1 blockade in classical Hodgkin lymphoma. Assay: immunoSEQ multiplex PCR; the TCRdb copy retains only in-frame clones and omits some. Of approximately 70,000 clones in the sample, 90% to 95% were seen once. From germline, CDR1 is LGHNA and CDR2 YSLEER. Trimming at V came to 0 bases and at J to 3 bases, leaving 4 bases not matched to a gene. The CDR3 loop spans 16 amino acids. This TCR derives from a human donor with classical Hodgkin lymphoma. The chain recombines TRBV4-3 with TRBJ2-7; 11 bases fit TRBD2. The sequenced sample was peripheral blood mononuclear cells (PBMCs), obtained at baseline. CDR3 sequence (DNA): TGCGCCAGCAGCCAAGAAACACTAGCGGGAGTCTACGAGCAGTACTTC. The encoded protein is CASSQETLAGVYEQYF.